This TCR beta chain was sequenced in a study of molecular identifiers for immune sequencing clone quantification listed by TCRdb under 2018. Background for the entire study: In a replicate experiment, RNA from around 20,000 or 100,000 naive CD8 T cells was split into five aliquots, four of which were sequenced. CD8 T cells were used in a methods study to benchmark molecular-identifier clustering-based TCR repertoire sequencing (MIDCIRS) and TCR RNA copy counting.

Libraries of naive CD8 T cells were built from about 20,000 to 1,000,000 sorted cells, with 10%, 30% or 50% of the purified RNA used. On a BD FACSAria II, naive CD8 T cells were FACS-sorted as CD8+CD4-CCR7+CD45RA+ and collected into RLT Plus buffer. More than 8 TCR copies' worth of Jurkat RNA were spiked into roughly 18,000-1,000,000 naive CD8 T cell samples to test detection sensitivity. CD8 T cells were enriched using RosetteSep CD8+ T Cell Enrichment Cocktail and Ficoll-Paque, and the enriched cells then underwent ACK red cell lysis. There are many counts of this clonotype. No antigen is known for it. Base quality data are lacking; no much larger clone is found one base away. Preparation of the library involved PCR. Reads for this sample came from an Illumina HiSeq 4000. Bulk TCR libraries were generated as previously described, with the TCR primers listed in Table S5 used. Total RNA was purified with the Qiagen AllPrep DNA/RNA kit. Before analysis, reads from multiple sequencing runs of one library were combined. In the original analysis: Reads were retained only if the reads had an exact TCR constant sequence, and the retained reads were trimmed to 150 nt and grouped according to their 12-nt molecular barcodes. Reads inside each barcode group were sub-clustered using a 15% Levenshtein threshold, and a quality-weighted consensus sequence was constructed for each RNA molecule. Non-functional sequences were filtered out, along with any lower-count sequence sitting one edit away from another sequence. On the basis of fitting two negative binomial distributions, barcode sub-clusters with fewer than 20% of the maximum read count were discarded. TCRdb reanalyzed the raw reads on its own, using fastp at Q25 for trimming and MiXCR for clone calling, and kept in-frame beta chains. For every CDR3 protein sequence, its rows merge into one entry that carries the most common genes and DNA. For this entry, the V and J calls and clone size follow TCRdb and not the study's own pipeline. For this sample the table gives about 640,000 distinct CDR3 sequences, of which just under 20% were detected only once. Around 0.86% of the sample rests with the top ten.

Paper-wide results and their limitations: Naive libraries contained spiked-in Jurkat TCR RNA (around eleven copies' worth), which is not part of the donor repertoire. Even against a background of about 960,000 naive CD8 T cells, spiked-in Jurkat TCR RNA amounting to a single cell's worth was reported to be detectable. Highly expanded clone sizes could be underestimated if identical TCR molecules share a barcode. In CMV-specific effector cells, over 99% of molecules were held by clones above 20 RNA copies, whereas under 1% of molecules were held by such clones in naive cells. Modeling gave about 3 recovered TCR RNA copies per cell versus about 10 by digital PCR, implying approximately 30% capture efficiency. When barcode sub-clustering was omitted, TCR diversity was inflated by chimeric consensus sequences, with chimeras reaching as high as 47%.

CDR1 and CDR2, looked up from the germline V gene, are SNHLY and FYNNEI. V and J are truncated by 0 bases and 0 bases respectively, leaving an intervening sequence of 9 bases. Its CDR3 holds 16 amino acids, cysteine through phenylalanine. Here the CDR3 DNA is all that survives: 48 bases in frame from base 1. This receptor was identified in a human donor in good health. Some libraries in this study had Jurkat cell RNA spiked in. The sample consisted of naive CD8+ T cells from blood, with Jurkat cell RNA spiked in. The sample's cell subset or site label is to be understood as: FACS-sorted CD8+CD4-CCR7+CD45RA+ naive T cells. The receptor chain draws on TRBV2 and TRBJ1-3, with the D gene uncertain. The CDR3 reads as follows: CASSEASGFSGNTIYF. The DNA sequence is TGTGCCAGCAGTGAAGCTAGCGGATTCTCTGGAAACACCATATATTTT. Extended through the reference TRBV2 and TRBJ1-3 proteins, this CDR3 yields the full variable domain: EPEVTQTPSHQVTQMGQEVILRCVPISNHLYFYWYRQILGQKVEFLVSFYNNEISEKSEIFDDQFSVERPDGSNFTLKIRSTKLEDSAMYFCASSEASGFSGNTIYFGEGSWLTVV.